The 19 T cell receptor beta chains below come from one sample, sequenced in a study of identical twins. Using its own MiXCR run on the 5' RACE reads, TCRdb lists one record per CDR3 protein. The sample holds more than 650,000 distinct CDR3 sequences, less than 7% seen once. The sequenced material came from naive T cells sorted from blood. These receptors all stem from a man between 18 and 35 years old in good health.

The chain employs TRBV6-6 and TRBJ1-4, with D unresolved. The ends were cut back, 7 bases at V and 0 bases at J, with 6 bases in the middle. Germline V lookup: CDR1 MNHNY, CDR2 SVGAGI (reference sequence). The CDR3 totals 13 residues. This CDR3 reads CASISATNEKLFF. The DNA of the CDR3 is TGTGCCAGCATAAGTGCAACTAATGAAAAACTGTTTTTT.

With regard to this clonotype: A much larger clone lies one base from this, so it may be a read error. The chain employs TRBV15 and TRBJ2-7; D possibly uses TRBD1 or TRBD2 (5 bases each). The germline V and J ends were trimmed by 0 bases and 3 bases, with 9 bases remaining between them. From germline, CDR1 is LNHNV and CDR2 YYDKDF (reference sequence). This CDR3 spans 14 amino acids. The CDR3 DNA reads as TGTGCCACCAGCAGAGATCTGGGGGTCTACGAGCAGTACTTC. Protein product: CATSRDLGVYEQYF.

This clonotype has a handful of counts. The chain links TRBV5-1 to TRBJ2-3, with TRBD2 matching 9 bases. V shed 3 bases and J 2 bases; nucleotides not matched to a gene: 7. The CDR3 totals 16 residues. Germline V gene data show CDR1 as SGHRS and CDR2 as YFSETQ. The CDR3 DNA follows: TGCGCCAGCAGCTACGCTCTAGCGGGGCTCACAGATACGCAGTATTTT. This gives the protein CASSYALAGLTDTQYF.

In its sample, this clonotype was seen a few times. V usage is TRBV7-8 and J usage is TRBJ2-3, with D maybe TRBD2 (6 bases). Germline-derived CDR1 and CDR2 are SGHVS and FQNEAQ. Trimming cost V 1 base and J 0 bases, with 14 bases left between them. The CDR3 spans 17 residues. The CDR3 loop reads CASSLELASDSTDTQYF. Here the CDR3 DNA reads TGTGCCAGCAGCTTAGAATTGGCTAGCGATAGCACAGATACGCAGTATTTT. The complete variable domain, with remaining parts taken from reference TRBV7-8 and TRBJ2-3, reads GAGVSQSPRYKVAKRGQDVALRCDPISGHVSLFWYQQALGQGPEFLTYFQNEAQLDKSGLPSDRFFAERPEGSVSTLKIQRTQQEDSAVYLCASSLELASDSTDTQYFGPGTRLTVL.

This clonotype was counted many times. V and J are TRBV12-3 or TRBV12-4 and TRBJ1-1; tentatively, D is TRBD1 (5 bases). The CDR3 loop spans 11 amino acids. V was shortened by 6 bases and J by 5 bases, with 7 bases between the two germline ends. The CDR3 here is CASRRQTEAFF. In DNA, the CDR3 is TGTGCCAGCAGGCGACAGACTGAAGCTTTCTTT.

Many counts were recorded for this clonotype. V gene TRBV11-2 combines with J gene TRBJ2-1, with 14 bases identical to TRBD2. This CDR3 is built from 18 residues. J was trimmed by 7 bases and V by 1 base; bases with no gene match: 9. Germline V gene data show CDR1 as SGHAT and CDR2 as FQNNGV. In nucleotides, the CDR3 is TGTGCCAGCAGCTTAGGAGGACTAGCGGGAGGCCACGAAAATGAGCAGTTCTTC. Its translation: CASSLGGLAGGHENEQFF.

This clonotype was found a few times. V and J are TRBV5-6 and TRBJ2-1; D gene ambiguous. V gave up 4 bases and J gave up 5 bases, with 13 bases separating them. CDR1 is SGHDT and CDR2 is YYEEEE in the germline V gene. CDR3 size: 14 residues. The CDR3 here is CASSQSLRDNEQFF. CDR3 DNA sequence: TGTGCCAGCAGCCAATCTCTAAGGGACAATGAGCAGTTCTTC.

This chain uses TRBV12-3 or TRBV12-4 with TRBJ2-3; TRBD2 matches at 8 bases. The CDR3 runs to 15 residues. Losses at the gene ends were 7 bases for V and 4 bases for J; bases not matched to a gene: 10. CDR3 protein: CASTPTDGRADTQYF. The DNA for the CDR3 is TGTGCCAGCACCCCAACTGACGGGAGGGCAGATACGCAGTATTTT.

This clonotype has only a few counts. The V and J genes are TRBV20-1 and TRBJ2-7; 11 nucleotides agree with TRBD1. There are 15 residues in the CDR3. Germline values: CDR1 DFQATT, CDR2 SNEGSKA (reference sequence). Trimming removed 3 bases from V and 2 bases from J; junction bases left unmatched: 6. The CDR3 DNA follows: TGCAGTGCTAGGGACGGACAGGGGGCCACCTACGAGCAGTACTTC. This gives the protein CSARDGQGATYEQYF.

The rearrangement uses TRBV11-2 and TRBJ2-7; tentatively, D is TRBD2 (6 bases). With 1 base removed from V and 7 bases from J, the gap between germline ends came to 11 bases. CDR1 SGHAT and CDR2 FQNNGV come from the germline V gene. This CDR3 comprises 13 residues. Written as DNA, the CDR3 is TGTGCCAGCAGCTTAGTGCGGGATCGGGAGCAGTACTTC. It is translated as CASSLVRDREQYF.

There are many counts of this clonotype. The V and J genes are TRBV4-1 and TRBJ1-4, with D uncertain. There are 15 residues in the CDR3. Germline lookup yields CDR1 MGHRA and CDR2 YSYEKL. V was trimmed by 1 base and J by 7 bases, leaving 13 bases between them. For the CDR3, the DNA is TGCGCCAGCAGCCAAGGCCCAGCGGCCGGTGAAAAACTGTTTTTT. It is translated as CASSQGPAAGEKLFF.

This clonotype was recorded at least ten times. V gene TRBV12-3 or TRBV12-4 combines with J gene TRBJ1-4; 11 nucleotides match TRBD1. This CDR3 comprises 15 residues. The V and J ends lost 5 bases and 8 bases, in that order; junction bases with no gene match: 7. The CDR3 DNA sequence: TGTGCCAGCAGTCCGGGACAGGGGGTGGACGAAAAACTGTTTTTT. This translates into CASSPGQGVDEKLFF.

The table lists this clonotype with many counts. DNA of the CDR3: TGCAGTGCTAGTGTCCTGAGCAGGGGCACAGATACGCAGTATTTT. The encoded protein is CSASVLSRGTDTQYF. This sequence joins TRBV20-1 and TRBJ2-3, with D possibly matching TRBD1 (5 bases). V was cut by 3 bases and J by 1 base, with 14 bases left in between. Germline V gene data show CDR1 as DFQATT and CDR2 as SNEGSKA (reference sequence). The CDR3 is made up of 15 amino acids.

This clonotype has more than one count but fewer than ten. This CDR3 is CASSLEGGGAEQYV. CDR3 sequence (DNA): TGTGCCAGCAGCTTAGAGGGGGGGGGTGCGGAGCAGTACGTC. The chain is built from TRBV7-9 and TRBJ2-7; tentative D call: TRBD2 (7 bases). Germline V gives CDR1 SEHNR, CDR2 FQNEAQ (reference sequence). This CDR3 is 14 amino acids long. Trimming took 1 base from V and 7 from J, leaving 14 bases between them.

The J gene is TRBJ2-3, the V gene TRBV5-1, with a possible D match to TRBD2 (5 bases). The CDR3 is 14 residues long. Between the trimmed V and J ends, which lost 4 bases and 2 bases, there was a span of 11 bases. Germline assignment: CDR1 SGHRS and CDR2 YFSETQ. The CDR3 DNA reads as TGCGCCAGCAGCACTGAGCGGAACACAGATACGCAGTATTTT. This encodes CASSTERNTDTQYF.

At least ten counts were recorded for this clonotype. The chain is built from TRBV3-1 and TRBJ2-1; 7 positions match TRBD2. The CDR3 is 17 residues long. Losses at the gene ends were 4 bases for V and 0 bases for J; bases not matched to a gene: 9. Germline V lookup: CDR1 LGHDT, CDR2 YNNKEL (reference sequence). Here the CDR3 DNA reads TGTGCCAGCAGCCCGAGAAGCGGCGGGAGCTCCTACAATGAGCAGTTCTTC. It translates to CASSPRSGGSSYNEQFF.

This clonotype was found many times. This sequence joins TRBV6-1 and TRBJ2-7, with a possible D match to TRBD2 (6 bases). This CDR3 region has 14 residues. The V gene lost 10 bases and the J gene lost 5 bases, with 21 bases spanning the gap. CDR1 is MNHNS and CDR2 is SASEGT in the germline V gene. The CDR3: CATRAYGGVDEQYV. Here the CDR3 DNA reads TGTGCCACCAGGGCCTACGGGGGAGTCGACGAGCAGTACGTC.

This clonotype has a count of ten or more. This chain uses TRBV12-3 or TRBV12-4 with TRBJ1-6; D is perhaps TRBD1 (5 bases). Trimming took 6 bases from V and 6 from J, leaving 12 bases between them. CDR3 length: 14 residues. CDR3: CASSGDRFNSPLHF. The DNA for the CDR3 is TGTGCCAGCAGCGGGGACCGCTTTAATTCACCCCTCCACTTT.

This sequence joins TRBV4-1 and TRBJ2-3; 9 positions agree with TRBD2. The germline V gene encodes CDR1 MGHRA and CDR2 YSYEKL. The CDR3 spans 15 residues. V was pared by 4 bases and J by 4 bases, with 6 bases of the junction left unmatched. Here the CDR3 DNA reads TGCGCCAGCAGCCCCCTAGCGGGATTAGCAGATACGCAGTATTTT. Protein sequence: CASSPLAGLADTQYF.